The 23 T cell receptor beta chains given below trace back to one sample, sequenced in a study of beta chain features in type 1 diabetes. Study-wide results and caveats: People with Type 1 diabetes carried modestly yet significantly shorter TCRB CDR3s in all four CD4+ subsets.

Their specific antigens are unknown. The study reverse transcribed the entire isolated RNA, so it sequenced expressed TCRB transcripts. Here immunoSEQ multiplex PCR was the method, and the copy in TCRdb shows in-frame clones only, minus some. This sample has some 160,000 clones, with 9% to 10% found just once. Sample: central memory CD4+ T cells from blood. Receptors originate from a woman in her 30s with type 1 diabetes.

A few counts support this clone. This chain links TRBV5-6 with TRBJ2-7, with 7 bases matching TRBD1. The CDR3 runs 14 residues. The germline V gene has CDR1 SGHDT and CDR2 YYEEEE. With 4 bases clipped from V and 3 bases from J, the junction kept 7 bases outside the gene matches. CDR3 loop: CASSLRQGGYEQYF. Written as DNA, the CDR3 is TGTGCCAGCAGCCTCCGACAGGGCGGCTACGAGCAGTACTTC.

V usage is TRBV28 and J usage is TRBJ1-1; D remains ambiguous. CDR1 is MDHEN and CDR2 is SYDVKM in the germline V gene. Deletions cut 5 bases from V and 7 bases from J, with 14 bases between. CDR3 length: 13 residues. CDR3 sequence: CASSPPGKHEAFF. In DNA form, the CDR3 reads TGTGCCAGCAGTCCCCCTGGCAAACATGAAGCTTTCTTT. The full variable domain, rest sourced from reference TRBV28 and TRBJ1-1, is DVKVTQSSRYLVKRTGEKVFLECVQDMDHENMFWYRQDPGLGLRLIYFSYDVKMKEKGDIPEGYSVSREKKERFSLILESASTNQTSMYLCASSPPGKHEAFFGQGTRLTVV.

This clone was seen more than once but under ten times. This chain connects TRBV4-2 to TRBJ2-1; TRBD2 matches at 9 bases. The CDR3 contains 19 residues. The junction had 13 bases not matched to a gene; V was cut back by 0 bases and J by 4 bases. From germline, CDR1 is LGHNA and CDR2 YNFKEQ. The chain's CDR3 is CASSQDQGVSGSVYNEQFF. The CDR3 DNA reads as TGTGCCAGCAGCCAAGATCAGGGGGTTAGCGGGAGCGTTTACAATGAGCAGTTCTTC.

This clone was counted a single time. This chain links TRBV28 with TRBJ2-7; 10 bases match TRBD2. The CDR3 has 14 amino acids. Germline-derived CDR1 and CDR2 are MDHEN and SYDVKM. V lost 5 bases and J lost 2; bases outside the gene matches: 3. The CDR3 region is CASSGTSAAYEQYF. CDR3 coding DNA: TGTGCCAGCAGTGGGACTAGCGCGGCCTACGAGCAGTACTTC.

This clone has more than one count but fewer than ten. The chain uses TRBV5-1 and TRBJ2-7, with D perhaps TRBD2 (6 bases). This CDR3 has 17 residues. Trimming stripped 3 bases from V and 2 bases from J, with 21 bases between. The germline V gene has CDR1 SGHRS and CDR2 YFSETQ. The CDR3 DNA follows: TGCGCCAGCAGCTCCTCTAATTACGGGGACTGGACCTACGAGCAGTACTTC. This encodes CASSSSNYGDWTYEQYF.

The rearrangement links TRBV6-6 to TRBJ1-2; D is possibly TRBD1 (6 bases). Trimming took off 6 bases at V and 4 bases at J, with 9 bases between the two ends. The CDR3 is 12 amino acids. Germline CDR1 reads MNHNY; CDR2 reads SVGAGI (reference sequence). The CDR3 is CASSARGYGYTF. The CDR3 bases are TGTGCCAGCAGCGCCAGGGGCTATGGCTACACCTTC.

Turning to this clone: Other DNA sequences in the same sample also yield this CDR3. The chain has TRBV5-1 and TRBJ2-1, with TRBD2 matching over 7 bases. Germline V CDR1 and CDR2: SGHRS, YFSETQ. The length of the CDR3 is 14 residues. The V and J ends lost 1 base and 7 bases, in that order; junction bases with no gene match: 5. The CDR3 region has the DNA TGCGCCAGCAGCTTGATAGCTAGCGGTAATGAGCAGTTCTTC. It codes for CASSLIASGNEQFF.

This clone showed up just a few times. The chain carries TRBV5-1 and TRBJ2-5; 8 bases match TRBD1. V was clipped by 7 bases and J by 2 bases; unmatched bases: 10. The CDR3 sequence is 15 residues long. CDR1 SGHRS and CDR2 YFSETQ come from the germline V gene. The DNA of the CDR3 is TGCGCCAGCGGCCCCCAGGGGGCGCCTCAAGAGACCCAGTACTTC. Residues: CASGPQGAPQETQYF.

There are a few counts of this clone. The V call is TRBV11-1, the J call TRBJ2-7, with 10 bases that match TRBD1. V dropped 8 bases and J dropped 4; count of bases not matched to a gene: 5. CDR3 length equals 13 residues. The germline gives CDR1 SGHAT, CDR2 FQDESV (reference sequence). The DNA for the CDR3 is TGTGCCAGCGGGGACAGGGGACTTTACGAGCAGTACTTC. Residues: CASGDRGLYEQYF.

This clone was detected only a few times. The V and J genes are TRBV2 and TRBJ2-3; D may be TRBD1 (7 bases). Trimming stripped 8 bases from V and 3 bases from J, with 9 bases between. Germline lookup yields CDR1 SNHLY and CDR2 FYNNEI. This CDR3 has 12 residues. CDR3 loop: CASAGGTDTQYF. The CDR3 bases are TGTGCCAGCGCAGGGGGGACAGATACGCAGTATTTT.

This clone appeared a few times. The chain uses TRBV30 and TRBJ2-3, with D uncertain. CDR1 and CDR2 (germline): GTSNPN, SVGIG (reference sequence). The CDR3 is 16 residues long. Trimming took off 2 bases at V and 0 bases at J, with 15 bases between the two ends. This CDR3 is CAWSPHRVASTDTQYF. For the CDR3, the DNA is TGTGCCTGGAGTCCCCATCGGGTTGCTAGCACAGATACGCAGTATTTT.

The rearrangement joins TRBV2 to TRBJ2-1, with D uncertain. Trimming shortened V by 4 bases and J by 7 bases, and 11 bases separated the two germline ends. The CDR3 totals 13 residues. Germline V CDR1 and CDR2: SNHLY, FYNNEI. CDR3 nucleotides: TGTGCCAGCAGTGTTGGTCAGTGGAATGAGCAGTTCTTC. It encodes CASSVGQWNEQFF.

There are a few counts of this clone. The CDR3 loop is CASSYLGTGTEAFF. DNA of the CDR3: TGTGCCAGCAGTTACTTAGGGACTGGCACTGAAGCTTTCTTT. The J gene is TRBJ1-1, the V gene TRBV6-5; D might be TRBD1 (5 bases). Germline values: CDR1 MNHEY, CDR2 SVGAGI. CDR3 length: 14 amino acids. V dropped 1 base and J dropped 4 bases, with 10 bases sitting between them.

The chain joins TRBV5-1 to TRBJ2-3; 9 bases map to TRBD1. The CDR3 loop spans 14 amino acids. The V and J ends lost 4 bases and 5 bases, in that order; junction bases with no gene match: 5. Germline-derived CDR1 and CDR2 are SGHRS and YFSETQ. CDR3 sequence reads: CASSPGQGRDTQYF. The CDR3 DNA is TGCGCCAGCAGCCCCGGACAGGGGAGAGATACGCAGTATTTT. Using reference TRBV5-1 and TRBJ2-3 for the parts outside the CDR3, the full variable domain is KAGVTQTPRYLIKTRGQQVTLSCSPISGHRSVSWYQQTPGQGLQFLFEYFSETQRNKGNFPGRFSGRQFSNSRSEMNVSTLELGDSALYLCASSPGQGRDTQYFGPGTRLTVL.

The V and J genes are TRBV18 and TRBJ1-1; D might be TRBD1 (6 bases). Germline CDR1 is KGHSH and CDR2 is LQKENI. The CDR3 is made up of 13 amino acids. Deletions cut 3 bases from V and 1 base from J, with 6 bases between. This CDR3 reads CASSPGQNTEAFF. CDR3 sequence (DNA): TGTGCCAGCTCACCGGGACAGAACACTGAAGCTTTCTTT.

CDR3 nucleotides: TGCGCCAGCAGCTTGGCGGGACAGCATCAAGAGACCCAGTACTTC. Protein: CASSLAGQHQETQYF. The chain recombines TRBV5-1 with TRBJ2-5; 7 nucleotides agree with TRBD1. This CDR3 is built from 15 residues. Germline lookup yields CDR1 SGHRS and CDR2 YFSETQ. Germline trimming cut 0 bases from V and 2 bases from J; bases unmatched to any gene: 4.

This clone was counted only a few times. V gene TRBV19 combines with J gene TRBJ2-2, with D tentatively TRBD1 (6 bases). Trimming pared 9 bases from V and 4 bases from J, leaving 15 bases between. The CDR3 sequence is 14 residues long. Germline V gene lookup returns CDR1 LNHDA and CDR2 SQIVND (reference sequence). In DNA, the CDR3 is TGTGCCAGCACCAGGGGCTTATTCACCGGGGAGCTGTTTTTT. Its translation: CASTRGLFTGELFF.

The J gene is TRBJ2-3, the V gene TRBV5-4; 13 bases line up with TRBD2. Germline loops: CDR1 SGHNT, CDR2 YYREEE (reference sequence). This CDR3 is built from 14 residues. J lost 11 bases, V lost 0 bases, and 3 bases had no gene match. The CDR3 spells CASSLGWTSGGQYF. The CDR3 DNA follows: TGTGCCAGCAGCTTGGGATGGACTAGCGGGGGGCAGTATTTT. The variable domain in full, completed from reference TRBV5-4 and TRBJ2-3, reads ETGVTQSPTHLIKTRGQQVTLRCSSQSGHNTVSWYQQALGQGPQFIFQYYREEENGRGNFPPRFSGLQFPNYSSELNVNALELDDSALYLCASSLGWTSGGQYFGPGTRLTVL.

The chain employs TRBV27 and TRBJ2-3, with TRBD1 matching 10 bases. With V trimmed by 3 bases and J by 1 base, 1 base remained unmatched. The CDR3 has 15 amino acids. Germline V lookup: CDR1 MNHEY, CDR2 SMNVEV (reference sequence). The CDR3 nucleotides are TGTGCCAGCAGTTTCGGGACAGGGGGCACAGATACGCAGTATTTT. It specifies CASSFGTGGTDTQYF.

The chain carries TRBV6-1 and TRBJ2-3; the D gene is possibly TRBD1 (5 bases). In germline, CDR1 is MNHNS, CDR2 SASEGT. The V and J ends lost 5 bases and 1 base respectively, with 10 bases between them. This CDR3 contains 14 residues. Here the CDR3 reads CASSLVQGTDTQYF. CDR3 nucleotide sequence: TGTGCCAGCAGTTTAGTACAGGGCACAGATACGCAGTATTTT.

This clone occurred a few times. The chain uses TRBV5-4 and TRBJ2-5, with D unresolved. The germline V gene has CDR1 SGHNT and CDR2 YYREEE (reference sequence). Trimming pared 9 bases from V and 2 bases from J, leaving 11 bases between. The CDR3 has 12 residues. The CDR3 DNA sequence: TGTGCCACCACAGCAGAACAAGAGACCCAGTACTTC. It codes for CATTAEQETQYF.

The J gene is TRBJ2-1, the V gene TRBV5-1, with D possibly being TRBD2 (5 bases). Germline loops: CDR1 SGHRS, CDR2 YFSETQ. This CDR3 has 15 residues. V lost 0 bases to trimming and J lost 8 bases, with 15 bases between them. In nucleotides, the CDR3 is TGCGCCAGCAGCTTGGCTAGCTGGGCGTCCGATGAGCAGTTCTTC. Its protein product is CASSLASWASDEQFF.

This clone was counted between two and nine times. V and J are TRBV10-3 and TRBJ2-1; perhaps TRBD1 as D (6 bases). This CDR3 is built from 14 residues. V lost 5 bases and J 7 bases, leaving 15 bases between the germline ends. Germline V gene lookup returns CDR1 ENHRY and CDR2 SYGVKD. The CDR3 DNA is TGTGCCATCAGTACAGGGTCGGTAGGAAATGAGCAGTTCTTC. Amino acids: CAISTGSVGNEQFF.